These 25 T cell receptor beta chains came from one sample sequenced in a study of T cells after yellow fever vaccination. Each CDR3 protein gets one entry after TCRdb re-called the 5' RACE reads with MiXCR. The sample has hundreds of thousands of distinct CDR3 sequences, around 10% seen once; the top ten hold around 18%. Sequencing used PBMCs, obtained on the day of the first yellow fever vaccination. These receptors all stem from a man younger than 30 who received the YFV17D yellow fever vaccine.

There are a few counts of this clonotype. The gene calls are TRBV5-1 and TRBJ2-7, with 10 bases that match TRBD1. In germline, CDR1 is SGHRS, CDR2 YFSETQ. V dropped 3 bases and J dropped 6; count of bases not matched to a gene: 15. The CDR3 loop spans 17 amino acids. The CDR3 loop is CASSSSHRDRGLSEQYV. CDR3 in DNA: TGCGCCAGCAGCTCGTCCCATCGTGACAGGGGGCTAAGCGAGCAGTACGTC.

This clonotype appeared a few times. The V call is TRBV12-3 or TRBV12-4, the J call TRBJ1-5; tentatively, D is TRBD1 (6 bases). CDR3 size: 14 residues. V was pared by 7 bases and J by 2 bases, with 12 bases between. This chain's CDR3 is CASNAQGGNQPQHF. For the CDR3, the DNA is TGTGCCAGCAACGCACAGGGAGGCAATCAGCCCCAGCATTTT.

The chain carries TRBV25-1 and TRBJ2-5; 7 nucleotides match TRBD1. Per germline, CDR1 MGHDK and CDR2 SYGVNS. V gave up 4 bases and J gave up 2 bases; unmatched junction bases: 4. CDR3 length equals 14 residues. CDR3 coding DNA: TGTGCCAGCAGTGCCTACAGGGGTCAAGAGACCCAGTACTTC. This translates into CASSAYRGQETQYF.

The rearrangement joins TRBV6-1 to TRBJ1-5; perhaps TRBD1 as D (5 bases). There are 16 residues in the CDR3. The V end was cut by 4 bases, the J end by 0 bases, with 13 bases between. Germline loops: CDR1 MNHNS, CDR2 SASEGT. In DNA, the CDR3 is TGTGCCAGCAGTGGCCAAGGGGATTATAGCAATCAGCCCCAGCATTTT. It encodes CASSGQGDYSNQPQHF.

V gene TRBV7-2 combines with J gene TRBJ1-3; D is uncertain. The CDR3 consists of 15 residues. The ends were cut back, 3 bases at V and 2 bases at J, with 11 bases in the middle. Germline V gene lookup returns CDR1 SGHTA and CDR2 FQGNSA. The CDR3 DNA reads TGTGCCAGCAGCTTTGGAGGCAACGCTGGAAACACCATATATTTT. Its protein is CASSFGGNAGNTIYF.

This clonotype was counted between two and nine times. The chain combines TRBV6-2 or TRBV6-3 with TRBJ1-1; D gene unclear. CDR1 and CDR2 (germline): MNHEY, SVGEGT. This CDR3 comprises 12 residues. V was cut by 8 bases and J by 2 bases, with 9 bases left in between. Written as DNA, the CDR3 is TGTGCCAGCGAGGAGTCCAACACTGAAGCTTTCTTT. This translates into CASEESNTEAFF.

This clonotype was counted a few times. Here the CDR3 DNA reads TGTGCCAGTAGCCTCCAGGACAGTAACTATGGCTACACCTTC. Protein: CASSLQDSNYGYTF. The V and J genes are TRBV19 and TRBJ1-2, with a possible D match to TRBD1 (6 bases). Germline CDR1 reads LNHDA; CDR2 reads SQIVND (reference sequence). V was trimmed by 6 bases and J by 1 base, leaving 12 bases between them. The CDR3 is made up of 14 amino acids.

This clonotype was detected a few times. The chain combines TRBV7-9 with TRBJ1-5, with D unclear. The CDR3 covers 13 residues. Trimming cost V 3 bases and J 6 bases, with 9 bases left between them. The germline CDR1 and CDR2 sequences are SEHNR and FQNEAQ (reference sequence). CDR3 nucleotides: TGTGCCAGCAGCTTTTCCCTCGGTCAGCCCCAGCATTTT. Translation gives CASSFSLGQPQHF. The full variable domain, its missing parts supplied by reference TRBV7-9 and TRBJ1-5, is DTGVSQNPRHKITKRGQNVTFRCDPISEHNRLYWYRQTLGQGPEFLTYFQNEAQLEKSRLLSDRFSAERPKGSFSTLEIQRTEQGDSAMYLCASSFSLGQPQHFGDGTRLSIL.

This clonotype was counted only a few times. The chain recombines TRBV20-1 with TRBJ2-1, with a tentative D call TRBD2 (7 bases). V was cut by 7 bases and J by 4 bases, with 17 bases left in between. CDR1 is DFQATT, CDR2 SNEGSKA, per germline (reference sequence). The CDR3 covers 14 residues. The CDR3 region is CSGREGGDYNEQFF. The DNA of the CDR3 is TGCAGTGGAAGGGAGGGGGGTGATTACAATGAGCAGTTCTTC.

V is TRBV20-1 and J is TRBJ1-6; D is undetermined. Trimming pared 2 bases from V and 7 bases from J, leaving 21 bases between. The CDR3 extends over 17 amino acids. The germline CDR1 and CDR2 sequences are DFQATT and SNEGSKA (reference sequence). The DNA for the CDR3 is TGCAGTGCTAGATCATCAGACCGATGGGATTTAAATTCACCCCTCCACTTT. Its translation: CSARSSDRWDLNSPLHF.

This sequence joins TRBV5-1 and TRBJ2-5; D might be TRBD1 or TRBD2, each matching 5 bases. Germline assignment: CDR1 SGHRS and CDR2 YFSETQ. Trimming cost V 1 base and J 2 bases, with 9 bases left between them. This CDR3 is built from 14 residues. DNA of the CDR3: TGCGCCAGCAGCTTGCTGGGGGAACAAGAGACCCAGTACTTC. This codes for CASSLLGEQETQYF.

In this sample, this clonotype turned up a few times. The chain links TRBV10-3 to TRBJ2-7; D possibly matches TRBD1 or TRBD2 (5 bases each). The CDR3 runs 15 residues. Germline values: CDR1 ENHRY, CDR2 SYGVKD. Trimming removed 2 bases at V and 3 bases at J, with 14 bases between. The chain's CDR3 is CAISEGDGRYYEQYV. The CDR3 DNA is TGTGCCATCAGTGAGGGGGACGGACGGTACTACGAGCAGTACGTC.

There are a few counts of this clonotype. The rearrangement joins TRBV9 to TRBJ2-5; 12 bases align to TRBD2. After removal of 1 base from V and 2 bases from J, the junction contained 0 bases not matched to a gene. The CDR3 sequence is 15 residues long. Germline loops: CDR1 SGDLS, CDR2 YYNGEE. CDR3: CASSVLAGGQETQYF. The DNA of the CDR3 is TGTGCCAGCAGCGTACTAGCGGGGGGGCAAGAGACCCAGTACTTC.

This clonotype was picked up many times. The V gene is TRBV5-6, the J gene TRBJ2-3; maybe TRBD2 (5 bases). Trimming shortened V by 4 bases and J by 2 bases, and 11 bases separated the two germline ends. From germline, CDR1 is SGHDT and CDR2 YYEEEE. The CDR3 spans 14 residues. DNA for the CDR3: TGTGCCAGCAGCCCGGACTCAGCCACAGATACGCAGTATTTT. Translated, it gives CASSPDSATDTQYF.

The chain employs TRBV13 and TRBJ1-1; D uncertain. V was trimmed by 3 bases and J by 1 base, leaving 3 bases between them. This CDR3 region has 12 residues. Germline V gene data show CDR1 as PRHDT and CDR2 as FYEKMQ (reference sequence). The CDR3 here is CASSFPNTEAFF. The CDR3 region has the DNA TGTGCCAGCAGCTTCCCGAACACTGAAGCTTTCTTT.

This clonotype was recorded a few times. V gene TRBV27 combines with J gene TRBJ2-1; D is perhaps TRBD1 (6 bases). V lost 7 bases and J 3 bases, leaving 16 bases between the germline ends. This CDR3 comprises 15 residues. Germline loops: CDR1 MNHEY, CDR2 SMNVEV (reference sequence). The CDR3 bases are TGTGCCAGCACACAAGGGGCAGGGGTCTACAATGAGCAGTTCTTC. Its protein is CASTQGAGVYNEQFF.

The chain joins TRBV14 to TRBJ2-7; 8 nucleotides line up with TRBD1. Germline trimming cut 4 bases from V and 2 bases from J; bases unmatched to any gene: 10. CDR1 is SGHDN and CDR2 is FVKESK in the germline V gene. The CDR3 runs 16 residues. The CDR3 sequence: CASSRHFGTGTYEQYF. CDR3 DNA: TGTGCCAGCAGCCGACATTTCGGGACAGGAACCTACGAGCAGTACTTC.

This clonotype has only a few counts. The rearrangement links TRBV14 to TRBJ1-1, with D unclear. Trimming pared 0 bases from V and 1 base from J, leaving 9 bases between. Looked up from germline, CDR1 is SGHDN and CDR2 is FVKESK. This CDR3 has 15 residues. The CDR3 spells CASSQELSRNTEAFF. Written as DNA, the CDR3 is TGTGCCAGCAGCCAAGAGTTGAGCAGGAACACTGAAGCTTTCTTT.

This clonotype was counted between two and nine times. The chain has TRBV18 and TRBJ1-3; D uncertain. V was clipped by 3 bases and J by 2 bases, with 8 bases between them. Germline loops: CDR1 KGHSH, CDR2 LQKENI. The CDR3 totals 14 residues. The CDR3 DNA is TGTGCCAGCTCACCGGGCAGTCCTGGAAACACCATATATTTT. As protein: CASSPGSPGNTIYF.

The J gene is TRBJ1-2, the V gene TRBV9; tentatively, D is TRBD1 (5 bases). This CDR3 contains 14 residues. CDR1 is SGDLS, CDR2 YYNGEE, per germline. Trimming took 2 bases from V and 3 from J, leaving 11 bases between them. CDR3 loop: CASSVQGGDYGYTF. The CDR3 nucleotides are TGTGCCAGCAGCGTCCAGGGAGGGGACTATGGCTACACCTTC. The full variable domain, with the rest looked up from reference TRBV9 and TRBJ1-2, is DSGVTQTPKHLITATGQRVTLRCSPRSGDLSVYWYQQSLDQGLQFLIQYYNGEERAKGNILERFSAQQFPDLHSELNLSSLELGDSALYFCASSVQGGDYGYTFGSGTRLTVV.

This clonotype came up a few times. The chain has TRBV5-1 and TRBJ1-5; 7 bases are a match to TRBD1. CDR1 is SGHRS, CDR2 YFSETQ, per germline. V gave up 4 bases and J gave up 5 bases; unmatched junction bases: 9. The CDR3 loop spans 15 amino acids. The DNA of the CDR3 is TGCGCCAGCAGCCCAGAGGGCAGGGGGGATCAGCCCCAGCATTTT. Amino acids: CASSPEGRGDQPQHF.

V gene TRBV27 combines with J gene TRBJ2-1; TRBD1 aligns across 10 bases. Germline-derived CDR1 and CDR2 are MNHEY and SMNVEV (reference sequence). The CDR3 sequence is 14 residues long. V was pared by 6 bases and J by 8 bases, with 7 bases of the junction left unmatched. The CDR3 loop is CASSPRDRGHEQFF. The CDR3, as DNA: TGTGCCAGCAGCCCCCGGGACAGGGGTCATGAGCAGTTCTTC.

This clonotype turned up a few times. This chain connects TRBV4-1 to TRBJ2-3; D might be TRBD2 (5 bases). The V and J ends lost 3 bases and 4 bases respectively, with 17 bases between them. CDR3 length equals 16 residues. Germline V gene sequence: CDR1 MGHRA, CDR2 YSYEKL. CDR3 DNA sequence: TGCGCCAGCAGCCATCTGTCAGGAGCGAGGGCAGATACGCAGTATTTT. This translates into CASSHLSGARADTQYF.

This clonotype was seen a handful of times. V and J are TRBV6-2 or TRBV6-3 and TRBJ1-2, with TRBD1 as a possible D gene (5 bases). Germline V gives CDR1 MNHEY, CDR2 SVGEGT. CDR3 length equals 14 residues. Deletions cut 5 bases from V and 4 bases from J, with 14 bases between. The CDR3 loop reads CASSTADSTYGYTF. Here the CDR3 DNA reads TGTGCCAGCAGTACCGCCGACAGCACCTATGGCTACACCTTC.

The V gene is TRBV7-3, the J gene TRBJ2-1; 10 positions agree with TRBD1. The germline gives CDR1 SGHTA, CDR2 FQGTGA. V was pared by 5 bases and J by 8 bases, with 6 bases of the junction left unmatched. The CDR3 is 14 residues long. CDR3 region: CASSTGQGDDEQFF. The DNA for the CDR3 is TGTGCCAGCAGCACCGGACAGGGGGACGATGAGCAGTTCTTC.